A single sample gave rise to the 31 T cell receptor beta chains below, sequenced in a study of PD-L1 blockade in urothelial cancer. Using immunoSEQ multiplex PCR, the repertoire was profiled, and TCRdb retains in-frame clones only, with some absent. The repertoire consists of about 50,000 clones, with around 80% occurring once and the leading ten covering more than 3%. Time point in this sample: pretreatment peripheral blood. The input for sequencing was PBMCs, taken around atezolizumab (anti-PD-L1) treatment. These receptor sequences come from a man aged 70-80 years with urothelial cancer.

The chain employs TRBV2 and TRBJ1-5; D possibly corresponds to TRBD1 (5 bases). V gave up 0 bases and J gave up 7 bases, with 7 bases separating them. Germline V gene sequence: CDR1 SNHLY, CDR2 FYNNEI. The CDR3 has 13 residues. The CDR3 bases are TGTGCCAGCAGTGAAGCGGAGGGGCAGCCCCAGCATTTT. Translated: CASSEAEGQPQHF. Full variable domain (rest looked up from reference TRBV2 and TRBJ1-5): EPEVTQTPSHQVTQMGQEVILRCVPISNHLYFYWYRQILGQKVEFLVSFYNNEISEKSEIFDDQFSVERPDGSNFTLKIRSTKLEDSAMYFCASSEAEGQPQHFGDGTRLSIL.

V and J are TRBV2 and TRBJ1-1, with TRBD1 as a possible D gene (6 bases). Germline V CDR1 and CDR2: SNHLY, FYNNEI. CDR3 length equals 12 residues. V gave up 7 bases and J gave up 4 bases, with 10 bases separating them. The chain's CDR3 is CASTSGATEAFF. CDR3 nucleotide sequence: TGTGCCAGCACGTCAGGGGCCACTGAAGCTTTCTTT.

The genes are TRBV5-1 and TRBJ2-3; 7 nucleotides agree with TRBD2. The CDR3 has 15 amino acids. Unmatched junction bases numbered 4, after V lost 3 bases and J lost 0 bases. CDR1 and CDR2 from the germline V gene are SGHRS and YFSETQ. In nucleotides, the CDR3 is TGCGCCAGCAGCTATGGACTAGGGAGCACAGATACGCAGTATTTT. Protein product: CASSYGLGSTDTQYF.

V is TRBV7-6 and J is TRBJ2-1; 7 bases are a match to TRBD1. The germline V gene has CDR1 SGHVS and CDR2 FNYEAQ. The CDR3 totals 14 residues. V shed 5 bases and J 10 bases; nucleotides not matched to a gene: 11. The CDR3 DNA follows: TGTGCCAGCAGCGCAGACAGGGCCGTCGGGGAGCAGTTCTTC. Protein sequence: CASSADRAVGEQFF.

The rearrangement links TRBV5-1 to TRBJ2-2; 11 nucleotides match TRBD2. Germline loops: CDR1 SGHRS, CDR2 YFSETQ. The CDR3 runs 16 residues. V lost 2 bases to trimming and J lost 4 bases; unmatched junction nucleotides: 4. CDR3 protein: CASSLLAGVTTGELFF. DNA for the CDR3: TGCGCCAGCAGCTTACTAGCGGGGGTGACCACCGGGGAGCTGTTTTTT. Full variable domain (remainder filled in from reference TRBV5-1 and TRBJ2-2): KAGVTQTPRYLIKTRGQQVTLSCSPISGHRSVSWYQQTPGQGLQFLFEYFSETQRNKGNFPGRFSGRQFSNSRSEMNVSTLELGDSALYLCASSLLAGVTTGELFFGEGSRLTVL.

This clone appeared a single time. The chain couples TRBV25-1 to TRBJ2-1; 7 bases match TRBD2. CDR1 is MGHDK, CDR2 SYGVNS, per germline. The CDR3 has 15 amino acids. Germline trimming cut 3 bases from V and 8 bases from J; bases unmatched to any gene: 10. DNA for the CDR3: TGTGCCAGCAGTGAGGGGACGGGGGGTTTCTATGAGCAGTTCTTC. The encoded protein is CASSEGTGGFYEQFF.

The chain has TRBV2 and TRBJ1-5, with D perhaps TRBD1 (5 bases). Germline V gene lookup returns CDR1 SNHLY and CDR2 FYNNEI. With 5 bases removed from V and 6 bases from J, the gap between germline ends came to 14 bases. CDR3 length: 14 amino acids. In DNA form, the CDR3 reads TGTGCCAGCAGTACGATGGGGAGGGGTCAGCCCCAGCATTTT. It yields the protein CASSTMGRGQPQHF.

This clone occurred a few times. J is TRBJ1-1 and V is TRBV5-1, with TRBD1 identical over 7 bases. This CDR3 region has 16 residues. The germline V gene encodes CDR1 SGHRS and CDR2 YFSETQ. With 3 bases clipped from V and 0 bases from J, the junction kept 8 bases outside the gene matches. In DNA form, the CDR3 reads TGCGCCAGCAGCTCGGCGACAGGGCCGGTGAACACTGAAGCTTTCTTT. Residues: CASSSATGPVNTEAFF.

This chain uses TRBV19 with TRBJ2-4; maybe TRBD2 (7 bases). The V end lost 10 bases, the J end lost 6 bases, and 19 bases lay between the germline ends. Germline V gene data show CDR1 as LNHDA and CDR2 as SQIVND (reference sequence). This CDR3 is 14 amino acids long. In DNA, the CDR3 is TGTGCCATTGGGGGGGGGCGACGGGGAAACATTCAGTACTTC. This translates into CAIGGGRRGNIQYF.

This clone was counted a single time. The chain uses TRBV10-3 and TRBJ2-2, with 9 positions matching TRBD1. CDR1 and CDR2 from the germline V gene are ENHRY and SYGVKD. Losses at the gene ends were 7 bases for V and 5 bases for J; bases not matched to a gene: 8. The CDR3 covers 15 residues. The CDR3 DNA is TGTGCCATCACCACGGGACAGGGAGGAACCGGGGAGCTGTTTTTT. It specifies CAITTGQGGTGELFF.

The chain joins TRBV4-3 to TRBJ2-5; 7 bases line up with TRBD1. This CDR3 has 15 residues. Germline V gene lookup returns CDR1 LGHNA and CDR2 YSLEER. J gave up 1 base and V 1 base, and 3 bases lay outside the gene matches. CDR3 sequence reads: CASSQVGQSQETQYF. CDR3 DNA sequence: TGCGCCAGCAGCCAAGTGGGACAGAGCCAAGAGACCCAGTACTTC.

As regards this clone: This specimen includes other DNA sequences encoding the same CDR3. V gene TRBV7-3 combines with J gene TRBJ2-7, with 8 positions matching TRBD2. Germline trimming cut 5 bases from V and 0 bases from J; bases unmatched to any gene: 3. CDR3 size: 14 residues. Germline V lookup: CDR1 SGHTA, CDR2 FQGTGA. This chain's CDR3 is CASSAGGSSYEQYF. Here the CDR3 DNA reads TGTGCCAGCAGCGCGGGGGGCAGCTCCTACGAGCAGTACTTC.

The V call is TRBV29-1, the J call TRBJ1-1; TRBD1 agrees at 7 bases. V lost 2 bases to trimming and J lost 11 bases; unmatched junction nucleotides: 11. In germline, CDR1 is SQVTM, CDR2 ANQGSEA. The length of the CDR3 is 13 residues. The CDR3 sequence is CSVERQGQSGAFF. In DNA form, the CDR3 reads TGCAGCGTTGAACGACAGGGACAGAGTGGGGCTTTCTTT.

The DNA for the CDR3 is TGTGCCAGCACTACTCAGGGAGGACGAAGCTCCTACAATGAGCAGTTCTTC. Its protein is CASTTQGGRSSYNEQFF. The gene calls are TRBV7-9 and TRBJ2-1; D may be TRBD2 (6 bases). Germline values: CDR1 SEHNR, CDR2 FQNEAQ (reference sequence). Trimming took 7 bases from V and 0 from J, leaving 19 bases between them. CDR3 length: 17 residues.

CDR3 residues: CASSRDRGRYNEQFF. The CDR3 region has the DNA TGTGCCAGCAGCCGGGACAGGGGGCGCTACAATGAGCAGTTCTTC. The chain carries TRBV6-5 and TRBJ2-1; 12 nucleotides align to TRBD1. Losses at the gene ends were 6 bases for V and 3 bases for J; bases not matched to a gene: 3. Germline V gene data show CDR1 as MNHEY and CDR2 as SVGAGI. The CDR3 extends over 15 amino acids.

The V gene is TRBV6-1, the J gene TRBJ2-3; maybe TRBD2 (6 bases). Trimming cost V 6 bases and J 0 bases, with 10 bases left between them. The CDR3 spans 14 residues. The germline CDR1 and CDR2 sequences are MNHNS and SASEGT. CDR3 loop: CASRHLASTDTQYF. The CDR3 coding sequence is TGTGCCAGCAGACATCTAGCGAGCACAGATACGCAGTATTTT.

V gene TRBV10-3 combines with J gene TRBJ2-7; 7 bases are a match to TRBD1. This CDR3 has 14 amino acids. Per germline, CDR1 ENHRY and CDR2 SYGVKD. V lost 2 bases to trimming and J lost 4 bases; unmatched junction nucleotides: 5. CDR3 nucleotides: TGTGCCATCAGTGAGGACAGGGAGTCTTACGAGCAGTACTTC. Its translation is CAISEDRESYEQYF.

The V gene is TRBV6-1, the J gene TRBJ2-7; a weak D match, TRBD1 (6 bases). Germline-derived CDR1 and CDR2 are MNHNS and SASEGT. The length of the CDR3 is 14 residues. The germline V and J ends were trimmed by 8 bases and 5 bases, with 19 bases remaining between them. CDR3 amino acids: CASVKRTDVDEQYF. CDR3 coding DNA: TGTGCCAGCGTAAAACGGACAGACGTCGACGAGCAGTACTTC.

The V call is TRBV10-3, the J call TRBJ1-5; D may be TRBD1 (6 bases). This CDR3 region has 13 residues. V lost 10 bases to trimming and J lost 3 bases, with 13 bases between them. Germline V gene sequence: CDR1 ENHRY, CDR2 SYGVKD. CDR3: CATSTGNNQPQHF. The CDR3, as DNA: TGTGCCACTTCAACAGGGAACAATCAGCCCCAGCATTTT.

V and J are TRBV4-3 and TRBJ2-3; maybe TRBD2 (6 bases). Germline-derived CDR1 and CDR2 are LGHNA and YSLEER. V dropped 4 bases and J dropped 2 bases, with 13 bases sitting between them. The CDR3 spans 15 residues. The DNA of the CDR3 is TGCGCCAGCAGCCCCTCGGAGGGGAACACAGATACGCAGTATTTT. As protein: CASSPSEGNTDTQYF.

The rearrangement joins TRBV9 to TRBJ2-7; no clear D gene. CDR3 length: 14 residues. Trimming removed 2 bases at V and 0 bases at J, with 9 bases between. Germline CDR1 is SGDLS and CDR2 is YYNGEE. CDR3 bases: TGTGCCAGCAGCGTCGGAGTCGGCTCCTACGAGCAGTACTTC. Its protein is CASSVGVGSYEQYF.

The table lists this clone with a few counts. The chain employs TRBV11-3 and TRBJ2-5, with unresolved D. CDR1 and CDR2 (germline): SGHNT, YENEEA. The germline V and J ends were trimmed by 6 bases and 5 bases, with 19 bases remaining between them. The CDR3 is 15 amino acids. In DNA, the CDR3 is TGTGCCAGCAGTGGGCCCAGAGAGTCTGGTGAGACCCAGTACTTC. Translation: CASSGPRESGETQYF.

Only a few counts were recorded for this clone. The J gene is TRBJ1-2, the V gene TRBV7-9, with D hard to call. V was shortened by 4 bases and J by 8 bases, with 23 bases between the two germline ends. Looked up from germline, CDR1 is SEHNR and CDR2 is FQNEAQ (reference sequence). The length of the CDR3 is 16 residues. Here the CDR3 DNA reads TGTGCCAGCAGCTCTGCGCCGACTTCGGCGCTTCGGGGCTACACCTTC. Encoded protein: CASSSAPTSALRGYTF.

The chain carries TRBV5-4 and TRBJ2-3; 7 bases align to TRBD2. This CDR3 is 16 amino acids long. Germline lookup yields CDR1 SGHNT and CDR2 YYREEE (reference sequence). Trimming at V came to 4 bases and at J to 3 bases, leaving 11 bases not matched to a gene. CDR3 sequence (DNA): TGTGCCAGCAGCGCCATTAGCGGGCCCGAAACAGATACGCAGTATTTT. Protein sequence: CASSAISGPETDTQYF.

This rearrangement joins TRBV30 to TRBJ1-2, with TRBD1 as a possible D gene (6 bases). From germline, CDR1 is GTSNPN and CDR2 SVGIG (reference sequence). V shed 5 bases and J shed 10 bases, with 23 bases lying between them. The length of the CDR3 is 14 residues. In DNA form, the CDR3 reads TGTGCCTGGGGGCCAGGACAGCCCGGCATCGCCTACACCTTC. Translation gives CAWGPGQPGIAYTF.

This clone was picked up one time. V is TRBV5-8 and J is TRBJ2-1; 9 nucleotides line up with TRBD2. Losses at the gene ends were 3 bases for V and 0 bases for J; bases not matched to a gene: 13. Germline V lookup: CDR1 SGHTS, CDR2 YDEGEE. This CDR3 has 19 residues. The CDR3 sequence is CASSWGTGLAESSYNEQFF. DNA for the CDR3: TGTGCCAGCAGCTGGGGGACGGGACTAGCTGAAAGCTCCTACAATGAGCAGTTCTTC.

The rearrangement links TRBV4-2 to TRBJ1-1; no reliable D call. Germline CDR1 is LGHNA and CDR2 is YNFKEQ. This CDR3 has 15 amino acids. The V gene lost 4 bases and the J gene lost 5 bases, with 17 bases spanning the gap. The CDR3 sequence is CASSPSRVSRTEAFF. Here the CDR3 DNA reads TGTGCCAGCAGCCCGTCCCGGGTTTCGAGGACTGAAGCTTTCTTT.

The chain carries TRBV4-3 and TRBJ1-4; D is possibly TRBD1 (5 bases). The germline CDR1 and CDR2 sequences are LGHNA and YSLEER. CDR3 length: 16 amino acids. Trimming stripped 0 bases from V and 8 bases from J, with 16 bases between. The CDR3 DNA is TGCGCCAGCAGCCAAGATGTTGGGGGGATGTTCGAAAAACTGTTTTTT. This translates into CASSQDVGGMFEKLFF.

This chain connects TRBV4-1 to TRBJ2-3; 10 positions match TRBD2. The CDR3 sequence is 20 residues long. After removal of 1 base from V and 0 bases from J, the junction contained 13 bases not matched to a gene. Germline V CDR1 and CDR2: MGHRA, YSYEKL. CDR3 nucleotides: TGCGCCAGCAGCCAAGCCCTAGGACTAGCGGACAAGTCTAGCACAGATACGCAGTATTTT. Its protein product is CASSQALGLADKSSTDTQYF.

V usage is TRBV6-1 and J usage is TRBJ1-1, with 7 bases matching TRBD1. Germline V gives CDR1 MNHNS, CDR2 SASEGT. The CDR3 extends over 15 amino acids. With 2 bases clipped from V and 5 bases from J, the junction kept 8 bases outside the gene matches. The CDR3 here is CASSERGPQGTEAFF. CDR3 bases: TGTGCCAGCAGTGAAAGGGGACCACAGGGGACTGAAGCTTTCTTT.

The CDR3 region has the DNA TGTGCCAGCAGTGTTGAACTAGCGGGAGGGGGGGGCATTCAGTACTTC. This gives the protein CASSVELAGGGGIQYF. The chain recombines TRBV2 with TRBJ2-4, with 13 bases lining up with TRBD2. This CDR3 comprises 16 residues. V gave up 4 bases and J gave up 9 bases; unmatched junction bases: 9. Per the germline V gene, CDR1 is SNHLY and CDR2 is FYNNEI.